This entry is about one T cell receptor (beta chain). This sample was taken from a study of T cells expressing NK-cell markers. Overall study context: Sorted CD3+CD56-NKG2C+, CD3+CD56+NKG2C- and CD3+CD56+NKG2C+ T cells were the source of the TCR beta repertoires. Eight donors were sequenced, seven testing HCMV-seropositive and one testing seronegative.

TCRdb re-called the 5' RACE reads; one entry per CDR3 protein, DNA not given. This sample's table reports around 380,000 distinct CDR3 sequences. Looked up from germline, CDR1 is SGHRS and CDR2 is YFSETQ. This CDR3 has 15 residues. The TCR sequence derives from a woman in her forties or fifties in good health. The chain is built from TRBV5-1 and TRBJ1-1; TCRdb indicates TRBD1, and absent DNA this call remains unverified. The sample taken for sequencing was blood T cells: a sorted CD56 or NKG2C T cell subset, CD4+ or CD8+ T cells, or bulk PBMC T cells (not recorded which). This CDR3 is CASSLKGQAPTEAFF.